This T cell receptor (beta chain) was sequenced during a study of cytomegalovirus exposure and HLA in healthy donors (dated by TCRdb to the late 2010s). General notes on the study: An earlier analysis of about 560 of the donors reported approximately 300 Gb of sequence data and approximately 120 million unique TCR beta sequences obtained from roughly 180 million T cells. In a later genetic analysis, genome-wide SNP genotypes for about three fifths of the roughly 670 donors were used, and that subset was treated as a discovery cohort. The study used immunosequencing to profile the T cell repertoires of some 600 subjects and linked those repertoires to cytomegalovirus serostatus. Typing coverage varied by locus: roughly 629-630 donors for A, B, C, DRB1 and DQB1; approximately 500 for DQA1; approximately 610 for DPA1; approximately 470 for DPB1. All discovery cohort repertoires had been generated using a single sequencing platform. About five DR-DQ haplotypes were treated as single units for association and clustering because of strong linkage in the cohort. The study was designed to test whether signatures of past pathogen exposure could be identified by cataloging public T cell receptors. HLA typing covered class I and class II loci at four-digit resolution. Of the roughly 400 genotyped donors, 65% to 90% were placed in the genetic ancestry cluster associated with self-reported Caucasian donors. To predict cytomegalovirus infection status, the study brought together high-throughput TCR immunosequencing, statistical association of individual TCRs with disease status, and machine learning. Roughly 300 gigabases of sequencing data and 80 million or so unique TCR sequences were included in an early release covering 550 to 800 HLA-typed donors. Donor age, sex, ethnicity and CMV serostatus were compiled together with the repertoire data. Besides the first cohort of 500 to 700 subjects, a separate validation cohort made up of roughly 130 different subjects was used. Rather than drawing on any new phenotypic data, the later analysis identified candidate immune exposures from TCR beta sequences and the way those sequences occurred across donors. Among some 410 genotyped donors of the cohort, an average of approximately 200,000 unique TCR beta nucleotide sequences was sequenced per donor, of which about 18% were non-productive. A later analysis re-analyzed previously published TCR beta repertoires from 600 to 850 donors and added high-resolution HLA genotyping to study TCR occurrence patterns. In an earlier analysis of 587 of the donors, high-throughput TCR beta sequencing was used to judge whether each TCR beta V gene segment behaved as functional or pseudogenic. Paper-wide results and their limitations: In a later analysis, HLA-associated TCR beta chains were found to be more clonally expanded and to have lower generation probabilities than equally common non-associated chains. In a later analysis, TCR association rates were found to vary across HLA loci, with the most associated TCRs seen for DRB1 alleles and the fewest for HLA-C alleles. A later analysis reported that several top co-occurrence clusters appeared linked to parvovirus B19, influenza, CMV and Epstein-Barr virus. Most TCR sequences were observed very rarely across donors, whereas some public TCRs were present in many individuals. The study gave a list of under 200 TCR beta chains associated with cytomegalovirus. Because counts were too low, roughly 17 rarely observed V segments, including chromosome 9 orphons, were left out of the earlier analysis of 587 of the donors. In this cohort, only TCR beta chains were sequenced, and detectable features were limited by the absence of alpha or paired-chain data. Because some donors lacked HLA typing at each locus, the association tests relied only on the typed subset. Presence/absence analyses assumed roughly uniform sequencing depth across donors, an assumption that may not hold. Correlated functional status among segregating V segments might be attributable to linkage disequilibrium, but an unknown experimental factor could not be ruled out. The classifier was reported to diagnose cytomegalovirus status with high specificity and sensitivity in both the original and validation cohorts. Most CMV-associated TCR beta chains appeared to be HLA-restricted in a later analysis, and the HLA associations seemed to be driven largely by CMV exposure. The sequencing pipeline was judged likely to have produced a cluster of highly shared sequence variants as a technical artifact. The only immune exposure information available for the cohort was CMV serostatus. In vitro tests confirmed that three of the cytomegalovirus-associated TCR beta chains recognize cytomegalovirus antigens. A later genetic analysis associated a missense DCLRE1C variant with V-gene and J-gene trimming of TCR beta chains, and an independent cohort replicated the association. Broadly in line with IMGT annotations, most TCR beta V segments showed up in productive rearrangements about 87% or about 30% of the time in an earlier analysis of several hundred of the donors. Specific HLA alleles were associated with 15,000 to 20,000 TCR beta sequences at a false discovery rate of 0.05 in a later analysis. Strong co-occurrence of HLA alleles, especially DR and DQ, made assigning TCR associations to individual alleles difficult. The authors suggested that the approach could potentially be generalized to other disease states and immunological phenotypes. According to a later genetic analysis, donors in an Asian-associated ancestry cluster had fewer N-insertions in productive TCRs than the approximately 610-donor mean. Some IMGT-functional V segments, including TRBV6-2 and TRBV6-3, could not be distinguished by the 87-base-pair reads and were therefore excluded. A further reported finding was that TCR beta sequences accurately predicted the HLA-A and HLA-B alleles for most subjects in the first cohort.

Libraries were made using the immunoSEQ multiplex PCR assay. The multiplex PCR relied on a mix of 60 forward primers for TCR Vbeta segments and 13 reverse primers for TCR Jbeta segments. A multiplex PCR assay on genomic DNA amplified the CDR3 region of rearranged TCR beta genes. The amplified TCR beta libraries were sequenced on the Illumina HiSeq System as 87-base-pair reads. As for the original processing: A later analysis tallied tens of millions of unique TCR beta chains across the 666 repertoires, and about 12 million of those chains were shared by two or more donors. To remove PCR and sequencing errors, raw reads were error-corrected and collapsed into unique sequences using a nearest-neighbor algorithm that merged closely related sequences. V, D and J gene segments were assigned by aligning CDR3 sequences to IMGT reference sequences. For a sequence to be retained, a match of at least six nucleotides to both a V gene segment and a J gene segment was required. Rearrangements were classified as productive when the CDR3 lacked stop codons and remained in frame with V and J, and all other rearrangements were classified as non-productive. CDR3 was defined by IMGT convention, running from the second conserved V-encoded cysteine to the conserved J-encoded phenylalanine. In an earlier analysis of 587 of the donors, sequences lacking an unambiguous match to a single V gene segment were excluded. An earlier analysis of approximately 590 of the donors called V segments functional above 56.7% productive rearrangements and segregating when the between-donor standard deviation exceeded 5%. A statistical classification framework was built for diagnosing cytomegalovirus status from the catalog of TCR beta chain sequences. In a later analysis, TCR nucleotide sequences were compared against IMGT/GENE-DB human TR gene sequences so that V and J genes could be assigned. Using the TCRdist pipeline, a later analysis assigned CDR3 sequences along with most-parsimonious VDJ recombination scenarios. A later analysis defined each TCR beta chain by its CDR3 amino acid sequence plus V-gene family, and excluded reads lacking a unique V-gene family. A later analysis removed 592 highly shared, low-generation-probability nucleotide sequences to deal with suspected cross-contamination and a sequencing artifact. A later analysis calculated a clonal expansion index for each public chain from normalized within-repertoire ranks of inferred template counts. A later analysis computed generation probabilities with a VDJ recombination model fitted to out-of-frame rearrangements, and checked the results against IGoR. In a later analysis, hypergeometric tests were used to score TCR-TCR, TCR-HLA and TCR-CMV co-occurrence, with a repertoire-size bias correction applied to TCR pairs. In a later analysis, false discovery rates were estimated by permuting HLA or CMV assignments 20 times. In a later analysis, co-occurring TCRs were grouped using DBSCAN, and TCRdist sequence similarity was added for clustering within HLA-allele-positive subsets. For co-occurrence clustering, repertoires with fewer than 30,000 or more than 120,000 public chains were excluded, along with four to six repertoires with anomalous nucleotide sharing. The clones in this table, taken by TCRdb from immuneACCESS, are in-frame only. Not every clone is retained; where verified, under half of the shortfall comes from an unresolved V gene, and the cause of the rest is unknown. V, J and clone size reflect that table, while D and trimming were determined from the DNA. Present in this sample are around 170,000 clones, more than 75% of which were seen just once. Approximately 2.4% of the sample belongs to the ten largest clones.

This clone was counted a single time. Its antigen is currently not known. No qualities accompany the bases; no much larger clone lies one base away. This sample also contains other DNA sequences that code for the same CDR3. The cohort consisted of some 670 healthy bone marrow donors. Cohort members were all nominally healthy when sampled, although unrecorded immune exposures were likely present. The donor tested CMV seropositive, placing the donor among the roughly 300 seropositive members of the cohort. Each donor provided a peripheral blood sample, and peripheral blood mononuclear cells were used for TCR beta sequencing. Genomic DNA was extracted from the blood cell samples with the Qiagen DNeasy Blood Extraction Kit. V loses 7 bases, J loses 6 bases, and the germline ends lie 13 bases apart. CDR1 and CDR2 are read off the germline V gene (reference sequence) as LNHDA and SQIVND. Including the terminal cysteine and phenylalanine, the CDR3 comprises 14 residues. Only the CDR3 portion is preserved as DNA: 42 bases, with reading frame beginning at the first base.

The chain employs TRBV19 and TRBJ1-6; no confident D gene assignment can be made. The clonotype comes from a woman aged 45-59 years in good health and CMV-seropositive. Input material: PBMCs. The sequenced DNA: TGTGCCAGTAAACACCCAACAGCTAATTCACCCCTCCACTTT. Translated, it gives CASKHPTANSPLHF.